This entry lists 18 T cell receptor beta chains sequenced from one sample in a study of glioma-infiltrating T cells listed by TCRdb under 2016. Sequencing instrument: Illumina MiSeq. TCR alpha and beta CDR3 regions were amplified with the iRepertoire nested amplicon-rescue multiplex PCR (arm-PCR) platform from RNA. TCRdb trimmed the raw reads at Q25, called clones with MiXCR and kept productive beta chains. Rows are combined by CDR3 protein, so each entry shows the most common genes and DNA. The sample table contains 150,000 to 200,000 distinct CDR3 sequences; only one count was recorded for 25% to 35% of them. The top ten constitute 20% of the sample. Sequenced input: glioma tissue, nonneoplastic brain tissue, or PBMCs (not recorded which). The receptors originated from a human donor with low-grade glioma or glioblastoma, undergoing nonglioma brain surgery, or in good health (not recorded which).

V gene TRBV5-1 combines with J gene TRBJ2-5, with D perhaps matching TRBD1 (7 bases). CDR1 and CDR2 (germline): SGHRS, YFSETQ. The CDR3 totals 17 residues. Trimming cost V 3 bases and J 3 bases, with 21 bases left between them. The CDR3 spells CASSSLPSGGWKETQYF. The DNA of the CDR3 is TGCGCCAGCAGCTCCCTCCCCTCAGGGGGGTGGAAAGAGACCCAGTACTTC.

This clonotype has a count of ten or more. V and J are TRBV7-2 and TRBJ2-3; no definite D call. CDR1 and CDR2 (germline): SGHTA, FQGNSA. The CDR3 length is 17 residues. Trimming shortened V by 5 bases and J by 4 bases, and 22 bases separated the two germline ends. As DNA, the CDR3 is TGTGCCAGCAGCCTTTTACAAAGCCCGTTCACGCCAGATACGCAGTATTTT. This codes for CASSLLQSPFTPDTQYF.

For this clonotype: A read error is possible here, since a much larger clone lies one base away. The rearrangement links TRBV27 to TRBJ2-7; the D is unclear. Per the germline V gene, CDR1 is MNHEY and CDR2 is SMNVEV (reference sequence). The CDR3 consists of 15 residues. The CDR3 protein is CAGSLHSPGPYEQYF. The CDR3 DNA reads TGTGCCGGCAGTTTACATTCGCCAGGCCCCTACGAGCAGTACTTC.

The CDR3, as DNA: TGTGCTAGTGGTTTCACCGGGACCGGACACACCGGGGAGCTGTTTTTT. This encodes CASGFTGTGHTGELFF. The chain employs TRBV12-5 and TRBJ2-2, with D perhaps matching TRBD1 or TRBD2 (5 bases each). The germline V and J ends were trimmed by 3 bases and 3 bases, with 14 bases remaining between them. This CDR3 is built from 16 residues. Germline-derived CDR1 and CDR2 are LGHNT and FRNRAP.

V and J are TRBV20-1 and TRBJ1-1; the D is unclear. Germline CDR1 DFQATT, CDR2 SNEGSKA (reference sequence). This CDR3 is built from 14 residues. V lost 2 bases and J lost 3, with 13 bases in between. This chain's CDR3 is CSARFLGLHTEAFF. The DNA for the CDR3 is TGCAGTGCTAGATTCCTCGGACTTCACACTGAAGCTTTCTTT.

Worth noting for this clonotype: The junction and the germline gene differ at one end; a read error may be behind it. The gene calls are TRBV5-6 and TRBJ1-2; the match to TRBD1 covers 7 bases. The germline CDR1 and CDR2 sequences are SGHDT and YYEEEE. This CDR3 is built from 13 residues. Here the CDR3 DNA reads TGTGCCAGCAGCTGGGGACAGAACTATGGCTGCACCTTC. It encodes CASSWGQNYGCTF.

This sequence joins TRBV20-1 and TRBJ2-1; 12 bases map to TRBD2. The J segment lost 5 bases and the V segment lost 6 bases, leaving 5 bases of the junction unmatched. The CDR3 runs 14 residues. CDR1 and CDR2 from the germline V gene are DFQATT and SNEGSKA (reference sequence). CDR3 protein: CSACWTSGDNEQFF. The CDR3 region has the DNA TGCAGTGCCTGTTGGACTAGCGGGGACAATGAGCAGTTCTTC.

The chain links TRBV3-1 to TRBJ2-1; TRBD2 aligns across 9 bases. This CDR3 has 15 amino acids. The V and J ends lost 5 bases and 5 bases, in that order; junction bases with no gene match: 7. CDR1 and CDR2 from the germline V gene are LGHDT and YNNKEL (reference sequence). CDR3 protein: CASSDLAGVDNEQFF. CDR3 nucleotide sequence: TGTGCCAGCAGCGACTTAGCGGGAGTTGACAATGAGCAGTTCTTC.

This clonotype was detected ten times or more. The chain links TRBV24-1 to TRBJ2-1; D gene uncertain. From germline, CDR1 is KGHDR and CDR2 SFDVKD. V lost 4 bases and J lost 0, with 15 bases in between. There are 17 residues in the CDR3. The CDR3 coding sequence is TGTGCCACCAGTGAAGTTCTGACGCCTAGCTCCTACAATGAGCAGTTCTTC. Translated, it gives CATSEVLTPSSYNEQFF.

In its sample, this clonotype was seen many times. The chain recombines TRBV6-1 with TRBJ1-3; tentatively, D is TRBD1 (5 bases). Germline lookup yields CDR1 MNHNS and CDR2 SASEGT. V was cut by 6 bases and J by 4 bases, with 19 bases left in between. The CDR3 is 16 amino acids. In nucleotides, the CDR3 is TGTGCCAGCAGCCTCACTCAGGGCGGGAGAGGAAACACCATATATTTT. This encodes CASSLTQGGRGNTIYF.

Turning to this clonotype: This may arise from a read error, as a much more abundant clone is one base away. V is TRBV7-2 and J is TRBJ2-7; TRBD1 might be the D (6 bases). This CDR3 contains 14 residues. The germline CDR1 and CDR2 sequences are SGHTA and FQGNSA. CDR3: CGSSSGQFSYEQYF. CDR3 in DNA: TGTGGCAGCAGCTCGGGACAATTCTCCTACGAGCAGTACTTC.

Worth noting for this clonotype: This may be a read error: a much more frequent sequence differs by one nucleotide. The chain carries TRBV5-1 and TRBJ2-7; TRBD1 might be the D (5 bases). The CDR3 runs to 13 residues. Germline values: CDR1 SGHRS, CDR2 YFSETQ. V shed 2 bases and J shed 5 bases, with 11 bases lying between them. CDR3 amino acids: CASSLNRLDEQYF. For the CDR3, the DNA is TGCGCCAGCAGCTTAAACAGGCTTGACGAGCAGTACTTC. Full variable domain (missing parts from reference TRBV5-1 and TRBJ2-7): KAGVTQTPRYLIKTRGQQVTLSCSPISGHRSVSWYQQTPGQGLQFLFEYFSETQRNKGNFPGRFSGRQFSNSRSEMNVSTLELGDSALYLCASSLNRLDEQYFGPGTRLTVT.

This clonotype came up many times. The V and J genes are TRBV7-8 and TRBJ2-7; 7 bases align to TRBD1. J gave up 2 bases and V 0 bases, and 4 bases lay outside the gene matches. Germline V gives CDR1 SGHVS, CDR2 FQNEAQ. The CDR3 is 15 residues long. The CDR3, as DNA: TGTGCCAGCAGCTTAGCGACAGGGATCGCCTACGAGCAGTACTTC. As protein: CASSLATGIAYEQYF.

With regard to this clonotype: No DNA is shown, since the ends of the CDR3 on it are uncertain; the CDR3 is the one TCRdb lists. The rearrangement uses TRBV28 and TRBJ1-1; TRBD1 is the table's D call and was not checked against the DNA. From germline, CDR1 is MDHEN and CDR2 SYDVKM. The CDR3 spans 23 residues, counting both ends. CDR3 residues: CASSSRLRQETQYFGTGDTEAFF.

As regards this clonotype: A read error is likely, as this CDR3 ends without the conserved phenylalanine or tryptophan. This chain connects TRBV6-2 or TRBV6-3 to TRBJ2-7; TRBD1 aligns across 9 bases. The germline gives CDR1 MNHEY, CDR2 SVGEGT. The CDR3 consists of 16 residues. CDR3 nucleotides: TGTGCCAGCAGCCCAGATCGGGACAGGGTCACCTACGGGCAGTACTGC. Encoded protein: CASSPDRDRVTYGQYC.

This clonotype was observed at least ten times. This chain links TRBV20-1 with TRBJ2-5; the D gene is possibly TRBD1 (6 bases). The CDR3 runs to 14 residues. Germline CDR1 DFQATT, CDR2 SNEGSKA (reference sequence). V was pared by 0 bases and J by 6 bases, with 14 bases between. The CDR3 protein is CSARDAQGSQTQYF. The CDR3 DNA reads as TGCAGTGCTAGAGATGCACAGGGAAGTCAGACCCAGTACTTC.

As for this clonotype: A much bigger clone sits one base away, suggesting this may be a read error. J is TRBJ2-5 and V is TRBV20-1, with TRBD1 identical over 8 bases. This CDR3 comprises 13 residues. From germline, CDR1 is DFQATT and CDR2 SNEGSKA (reference sequence). The CDR3 loop reads CSASTGAQETKYF. CDR3 DNA: TGCAGTGCCTCGACAGGGGCACAAGAGACCAAGTACTTC.

Worth noting for this clonotype: A junction end diverges from the germline sequence, so it may reflect a read error. The chain recombines TRBV5-1 with TRBJ2-3; 8 bases fit TRBD2. CDR1 is SGHRS, CDR2 YFSETQ, per germline. The CDR3 is 16 amino acids. Written as DNA, the CDR3 is TGCGCCAGCAGCTTGGGAGCGGGAGTATTTACGGATACGCATTATTTT. The encoded protein is CASSLGAGVFTDTHYF.